This T cell receptor (beta chain) was profiled in a study of cytomegalovirus exposure and HLA in healthy donors. At the level of the study: According to later analysis, the same platform produced the approximately 130 validation and several hundred first-cohort repertoires.

Repertoires were generated with immunoSEQ multiplex PCR, while TCRdb's copy carries only in-frame clones and drops some. The profile shows 60,000 to 90,000 clones, less than 95% of them singletons. Comments on this clone: Its antigen is not known.

Study outcomes and limitations: In the roughly 120 validation repertoires, a later analysis found that first-cohort TCR clusters tended to co-occur. The investigators catalogued 164 TCR beta chains as cytomegalovirus-associated. The classifier reportedly diagnosed cytomegalovirus status with high sensitivity and specificity.

Sequenced sample: PBMCs. This clonotype was obtained from a woman under 30 in good health and CMV-seronegative.

CDR3: CSAIRETQYF. CDR3 sequence (DNA): TGCAGTGCTATTCGGGAGACCCAGTACTTC. The V gene is TRBV20-1, the J gene TRBJ2-5; D not resolved. Trimming took off 4 bases at V and 5 bases at J, with 5 bases between the two ends. Germline lookup yields CDR1 DFQATT and CDR2 SNEGSKA (reference sequence). This CDR3 has 10 amino acids.